The 18 T cell receptor beta chains below all came from one sample that was sequenced in a study of cytomegalovirus exposure and HLA in healthy donors. TCRdb's copy holds only in-frame clones and misses some; the assay was immunoSEQ multiplex PCR. The table has approximately 110,000 clones, around 94% seen once. Sequenced sample: PBMCs. The receptors derive from a woman younger than 30 in good health and CMV-seronegative.

This chain links TRBV5-1 with TRBJ2-1, with 14 nucleotides matching TRBD2. The CDR3 consists of 18 residues. V lost 0 bases to trimming and J lost 2 bases; unmatched junction nucleotides: 4. CDR1 and CDR2 (germline): SGHRS, YFSETQ. The CDR3 reads CASSLGLAGGSPYNEQFF. The CDR3 nucleotides are TGCGCCAGCAGCTTGGGACTAGCGGGAGGGTCCCCCTACAATGAGCAGTTCTTC. Full variable domain (missing parts from reference TRBV5-1 and TRBJ2-1): KAGVTQTPRYLIKTRGQQVTLSCSPISGHRSVSWYQQTPGQGLQFLFEYFSETQRNKGNFPGRFSGRQFSNSRSEMNVSTLELGDSALYLCASSLGLAGGSPYNEQFFGPGTRLTVL.

The chain combines TRBV19 with TRBJ2-2; 7 nucleotides agree with TRBD2. The ends lost 1 base at V and 9 bases at J; junction bases unmatched: 11. The CDR3 sequence is 16 residues long. Per the germline V gene, CDR1 is LNHDA and CDR2 is SQIVND (reference sequence). The CDR3 is CASSIVPSGLRRELFF. CDR3 sequence (DNA): TGTGCCAGTAGTATAGTCCCTAGCGGCCTCCGGAGGGAGCTGTTTTTT.

The CDR3 sequence: CASTPLTLRNYGYTF. In DNA form, the CDR3 reads TGTGCCAGCACCCCTCTTACTCTCCGTAACTATGGCTACACCTTC. The genes are TRBV11-2 and TRBJ1-2, with no clear D. Germline CDR1 and CDR2: SGHAT and FQNNGV. The V and J ends lost 7 bases and 1 base respectively, with 16 bases between them. The length of the CDR3 is 15 residues.

A single count supports this clone. The chain couples TRBV6-5 to TRBJ2-1; 7 bases fit TRBD1. This CDR3 region has 12 residues. Germline V CDR1 and CDR2: MNHEY, SVGAGI. Trimming took 1 base from V and 11 from J; bases not matched to a gene: 2. This chain's CDR3 is CASSYWTGQQFF. The DNA for the CDR3 is TGTGCCAGCAGTTACTGGACAGGCCAGCAGTTCTTC.

The gene calls are TRBV4-1 and TRBJ2-1; 11 positions match TRBD2. Unmatched junction bases numbered 10, after V lost 1 base and J lost 8 bases. Germline V lookup: CDR1 MGHRA, CDR2 YSYEKL. This CDR3 comprises 17 residues. The CDR3 bases are TGCGCCAGCAGCCAAGTCACTTCTAGCGGGAGGATTGATGAGCAGTTCTTC. Its translation: CASSQVTSSGRIDEQFF.

The chain is built from TRBV9 and TRBJ2-1; 8 bases line up with TRBD2. There are 16 residues in the CDR3. V shed 3 bases and J 0 bases; nucleotides not matched to a gene: 5. The germline gives CDR1 SGDLS, CDR2 YYNGEE. CDR3 DNA sequence: TGTGCCAGCAGCGGTCGGACTAGCAGCTCCTACAATGAGCAGTTCTTC. This sequence encodes CASSGRTSSSYNEQFF.

The chain links TRBV29-1 to TRBJ1-5, with 9 bases that match TRBD1. The germline V gene encodes CDR1 SQVTM and CDR2 ANQGSEA. This CDR3 has 13 residues. V lost 5 bases and J lost 5; bases outside the gene matches: 4. DNA of the CDR3: TGCAGCGTTAAACAGGGGGCGGATCAGCCCCAGCATTTT. Amino acid sequence: CSVKQGADQPQHF.

The chain couples TRBV11-2 to TRBJ1-1; no definite D call. Trimming left V 6 bases short and J 8 bases short, with 10 bases between. Germline V lookup: CDR1 SGHAT, CDR2 FQNNGV. The CDR3 consists of 11 residues. CDR3 sequence: CASRLRVEAFF. The CDR3 nucleotides are TGTGCCAGCAGACTGCGCGTCGAAGCTTTCTTT.

The chain has TRBV7-3 and TRBJ2-1, with 11 positions matching TRBD2. V dropped 2 bases and J dropped 4; count of bases not matched to a gene: 7. The V gene's germline CDR1 is SGHTA and CDR2 FQGTGA. The CDR3 totals 17 residues. This chain's CDR3 is CASSLGSLAGGYNEQFF. The CDR3 DNA follows: TGTGCCAGCAGCTTAGGGAGTCTAGCGGGAGGTTACAATGAGCAGTTCTTC.

This clone appeared a single time. The CDR3, as DNA: TGCGCCAGCAGCTTGGCGGAGGGTGGGTCCTACAATGAGCAGTTCTTC. It translates to CASSLAEGGSYNEQFF. This chain connects TRBV5-1 to TRBJ2-1, with D tentatively TRBD2 (6 bases). The CDR3 totals 16 residues. The V end was cut by 0 bases, the J end by 1 base, with 11 bases between. Germline-derived CDR1 and CDR2 are SGHRS and YFSETQ. Full variable domain (remainder filled in from reference TRBV5-1 and TRBJ2-1): KAGVTQTPRYLIKTRGQQVTLSCSPISGHRSVSWYQQTPGQGLQFLFEYFSETQRNKGNFPGRFSGRQFSNSRSEMNVSTLELGDSALYLCASSLAEGGSYNEQFFGPGTRLTVL.

This chain links TRBV6-5 with TRBJ1-2, with 10 bases that match TRBD1. The CDR3 covers 13 residues. Germline CDR1 and CDR2: MNHEY and SVGAGI. Trimming at V came to 8 bases and at J to 7 bases, leaving 7 bases not matched to a gene. The CDR3 nucleotides read TGTGCCAGCCTAGGGACAGGGGTTAGTGGCTACACCTTC. It encodes CASLGTGVSGYTF.

The chain combines TRBV4-1 with TRBJ2-7; D not certain. The CDR3 covers 13 residues. The germline CDR1 and CDR2 sequences are MGHRA and YSYEKL. V was pared by 4 bases and J by 3 bases, with 10 bases between. CDR3 region: CASSPGYNYEQYF. The CDR3 DNA reads as TGCGCCAGCAGCCCAGGATATAACTACGAGCAGTACTTC.

This chain joins TRBV30 and TRBJ1-1; 8 nucleotides align to TRBD1. CDR3 length equals 12 residues. CDR1 is GTSNPN, CDR2 SVGIG, per germline (reference sequence). J gave up 3 bases and V 5 bases, and 2 bases lay outside the gene matches. CDR3 DNA sequence: TGTGCCTGGGACAGGGGATACACTGAAGCTTTCTTT. As protein: CAWDRGYTEAFF.

The rearrangement uses TRBV30 and TRBJ1-6; TRBD1 might be the D (5 bases). The V gene's germline CDR1 is GTSNPN and CDR2 SVGIG (reference sequence). This CDR3 comprises 14 residues. The V end was cut by 2 bases, the J end by 10 bases, with 15 bases between. DNA of the CDR3: TGTGCCTGGAGTAGGGAGGGGTTATGGTCACCCCTCCACTTT. It codes for CAWSREGLWSPLHF.

The J gene is TRBJ1-2, the V gene TRBV10-1, with D maybe TRBD1 (6 bases). V shed 2 bases and J shed 7 bases, with 11 bases lying between them. CDR3 length equals 13 residues. CDR1 and CDR2 (germline): WNHNN, SYGVQD (reference sequence). The CDR3 reads CASSETDRGGYTF. DNA for the CDR3: TGCGCCAGCAGTGAGACGGACAGAGGTGGCTACACCTTC.

The genes are TRBV5-1 and TRBJ2-7; TRBD1 agrees at 8 bases. The CDR3 totals 17 residues. V shed 2 bases and J 5 bases; nucleotides not matched to a gene: 15. Germline V gives CDR1 SGHRS, CDR2 YFSETQ. CDR3 region: CASSFSPFIRTGNEQYF. The CDR3 nucleotides read TGCGCCAGCAGCTTTTCCCCTTTTATCAGGACAGGGAACGAGCAGTACTTC.

V is TRBV19 and J is TRBJ1-1, with D possibly TRBD1 on 5 matching bases. Per germline, CDR1 LNHDA and CDR2 SQIVND (reference sequence). There are 13 residues in the CDR3. The ends were cut back, 0 bases at V and 8 bases at J, with 10 bases in the middle. CDR3 bases: TGTGCCAGTAGTATAGATGGGAACAGGGAAGCTTTCTTT. Protein product: CASSIDGNREAFF.

A word on this clone: The sample holds other DNA sequences that translate to the same CDR3. The rearrangement links TRBV6-1 to TRBJ2-7, with 9 bases identical to TRBD1. The germline V gene has CDR1 MNHNS and CDR2 SASEGT. The CDR3 sequence is 13 residues long. Trimming cost V 9 bases and J 3 bases; bases outside gene matches: 6. The CDR3 sequence: CASSGTGFYEQYF. The CDR3 bases are TGTGCCAGTTCCGGGACAGGGTTCTACGAGCAGTACTTC.